This paragraph covers one T cell receptor (beta chain) sequence. The CDR3 has 15 amino acids. Germline V CDR1 and CDR2: SGHRS, YFSETQ. Trimming pared 4 bases from V and 2 bases from J, leaving 13 bases between. Deep was the level used in running the assay. Several immunoSEQ plates received, in even portions, the genomic DNA of each subset. Method: immunoSEQ multiplex PCR; TCRdb's copy keeps in-frame clones and lacks some. The sample holds roughly 380,000 clones, about 96% seen once. This sample was included in a study of shared clonotypes between healthy human individuals. The sample comprised memory CD8+ T cells sorted from blood. Subset here: CD45RO+ cells pooled with CCR7-negative TemRA cells. V usage is TRBV5-1 and J usage is TRBJ2-1; D may be TRBD1 (7 bases). This clonotype originated in a man aged 30 to 45 in good health. The CDR3 loop reads CASSVPGGTYNEQFF. In DNA, the CDR3 is TGCGCCAGCAGCGTCCCAGGGGGGACCTACAATGAGCAGTTCTTC.